The 9 T cell receptor beta chains reported below all come from one sample, sequenced in a study of metastatic and nonmetastatic thyroid tumors. TCRdb reprocessed the PCR reads via MiXCR. The sample records some 31,000 clones, over 15% being singletons. Patients underwent thyroid surgery, and none had received any treatment before it. Sequenced: blood. Source of these receptors: a female donor with papillary thyroid cancer or a benign thyroid nodule (not recorded which). Some clones in this sample may be carry-over from other donors' samples.

This clone was seen at least ten times. The chain employs TRBV3-1 and TRBJ2-3, with 10 bases identical to TRBD2. Trimming removed 0 bases from V and 2 bases from J; junction bases left unmatched: 8. Germline-derived CDR1 and CDR2 are LGHDT and YNNKEL (reference sequence). The CDR3 extends over 18 amino acids. In nucleotides, the CDR3 is TGTGCCAGCAGCCAAGATTCCCCAGCGGGAGGGGTCACAGATACGCAGTATTTT. Translation: CASSQDSPAGGVTDTQYF.

In its sample, this clone ranks as medium-sized. DNA for the CDR3: TGTGCCAGCAGCTCATCGACTACCGGGTGGAAGTTCTTC. This sequence encodes CASSSSTTGWKFF. The V gene is TRBV11-2, the J gene TRBJ2-1, with D possibly matching TRBD2 (5 bases). The CDR3 is made up of 13 amino acids. Trimming shortened V by 4 bases and J by 14 bases, and 18 bases separated the two germline ends. Germline-derived CDR1 and CDR2 are SGHAT and FQNNGV.

The chain has TRBV20-1 and TRBJ2-7; perhaps TRBD2 as D (5 bases). This CDR3 spans 11 amino acids. Germline loops: CDR1 DFQATT, CDR2 SNEGSKA (reference sequence). In nucleotides, the CDR3 is TGCAGACTGGACGGGATCTACGAGCAGTACTTC. This translates into CRLDGIYEQYF.

This clone was seen a handful of times. The rearrangement uses TRBV6-1 and TRBJ2-1; TRBD1 agrees at 7 bases. This CDR3 is built from 15 residues. Germline loops: CDR1 MNHNS, CDR2 SASEGT. The DNA of the CDR3 is TGTGCTACCCTCACCCACCACAGGGGTGGGTATGAGCAGTTCTTC. It codes for CATLTHHRGGYEQFF.

This clone was seen many times. The rearrangement uses TRBV30 and TRBJ1-2; no clear D gene. The CDR3 has 14 residues. Germline V gene data show CDR1 as GTSNPN and CDR2 as SVGIG (reference sequence). The V end lost 0 bases, the J end lost 4 bases, and 12 bases lay between the germline ends. The CDR3 DNA is TGTGCCTGGAGTGTAGGTCTTGGGATCTATGGCTACACCTTC. It specifies CAWSVGLGIYGYTF.

CDR3 amino acids: CSARTGTSGSAGELFF. CDR3 in DNA: TGCAGTGCTAGAACCGGGACTAGCGGGAGTGCCGGGGAGCTGTTTTTT. The chain combines TRBV20-1 with TRBJ2-2, with 14 bases identical to TRBD2. This CDR3 has 16 amino acids. Per the germline V gene, CDR1 is DFQATT and CDR2 is SNEGSKA (reference sequence). The V gene end was trimmed by 2 bases and the J gene end by 6 bases; junction bases not matched to a gene: 5.

This clone was recorded a few times. Compared with germline, one end of the junction differs, possibly owing to a read error. The chain has TRBV27 and TRBJ1-5; D uncertain. This CDR3 contains 12 residues. Per germline, CDR1 MNHEY and CDR2 SMNVEV (reference sequence). In DNA form, the CDR3 reads TGTACCAGCAGAGAGGGAGGTCAGCCCCAGCATTTT. It codes for CTSREGGQPQHF.

The chain carries TRBV18 and TRBJ1-6; possible D gene TRBD1, 5 bases. The CDR3 totals 16 residues. Per the germline V gene, CDR1 is KGHSH and CDR2 is LQKENI. V shed 6 bases and J shed 3 bases, with 15 bases lying between them. The CDR3 DNA follows: TGTGCCAGCTCTTCCCTGGGGACCAGCTATAATTCACCCCTCCACTTT. Amino acids: CASSSLGTSYNSPLHF. The entire variable domain, with the rest obtained from reference TRBV18 and TRBJ1-6, is as follows: NAGVMQNPRHLVRRRGQEARLRCSPMKGHSHVYWYRQLPEEGLKFMVYLQKENIIDESGMPKERFSAEFPKEGPSILRIQQVVRGDSAAYFCASSSLGTSYNSPLHFGNGTRLTVT.

This clone was counted a few times. The V gene is TRBV6-1, the J gene TRBJ2-7, with 8 bases identical to TRBD2. After removal of 3 bases from V and 4 bases from J, the junction contained 11 bases not matched to a gene. Per germline, CDR1 MNHNS and CDR2 SASEGT. This CDR3 region has 16 residues. The CDR3 DNA is TGTGCCAGCAGTGATGCAGCGGGAGACCACCCTTACGAGCAGTACTTC. Translated: CASSDAAGDHPYEQYF.